A selection of T cell receptor beta chains follows, all from one sample in a study of cytomegalovirus exposure and HLA in healthy donors. TCRdb's copy holds only in-frame clones and misses some; the assay was immunoSEQ multiplex PCR. In the table there are roughly 140,000 clones, 88% of which are singletons. The sequencing sample was made of PBMCs. These receptors were taken from a woman between 18 and 29 years old in good health and CMV-seropositive. The CDR3 runs from the conserved cysteine through the conserved F or W. D genes are given only for firm matches. The listing skips clone size in some rows; elsewhere it reads once, few, many or a size class.

D,V,size,J,DNA,CDR3
.,TRBV11-2,few,TRBJ1-6,TGTGCCAGCAGCTCAGGGAATTCACCCCTCCACTTT,CASSSGNSPLHF
TRBD1,TRBV6-5,.,TRBJ1-2,TGTGCCAGCAGCCGGGACAGGGCGCACTACACCTTC,CASSRDRAHYTF
.,TRBV7-6,.,TRBJ2-1,TGTGCCAGCAGCTCCCGGACAGCCAATGAGCAGTTCTTC,CASSSRTANEQFF
.,TRBV6-1,.,TRBJ2-3,TGTGCCAGCAGTAGAGGACAGACCTACACAGATACGCAGTATTTT,CASSRGQTYTDTQYF
.,TRBV9,.,TRBJ2-1,TGTGCCAGCAGCGTAGATGGAGGCTTGCAGTTCTTC,CASSVDGGLQFF
TRBD1,TRBV7-2,.,TRBJ2-2,TGTGCCAGCAGCTATACAGGGGTAACCGGGGAGCTGTTTTTT,CASSYTGVTGELFF
.,TRBV10-1,.,TRBJ2-3,TGCGCCAGCAGTGAGTCTGCCAGGGTTAGAAATACGCAGTATTTT,CASSESARVRNTQYF
TRBD2,TRBV19,.,TRBJ2-5,TGTGCCAGTAGTGTTAGCGGGGGCACCCAAGAGACCCAGTACTTC,CASSVSGGTQETQYF
.,TRBV5-1,.,TRBJ1-1,TGCGCCAGCAGCTTGGAAGACAGCCTGAACACTGAAGCTTTCTTT,CASSLEDSLNTEAFF
TRBD1,TRBV2,.,TRBJ1-5,TGTGCCAGCAGTGATAGACAGGGGATCCAGCCCCAGCATTTT,CASSDRQGIQPQHF
TRBD2,TRBV10-3,.,TRBJ2-3,TGTGCCGTCTCCTGGGGGCTAGCGGGAGGGGCAGATACGCAGTATTTT,CAVSWGLAGGADTQYF
TRBD1,TRBV5-1,.,TRBJ2-3,TGCGCCAGCAGGCCTACGGGACAGCAAACAGATACGCAGTATTTT,CASRPTGQQTDTQYF
TRBD2,TRBV28,once,TRBJ2-1,TGTGCCAGCAGTCACGGGACTAGCGGGAGGAGGTGGCTGGGGGATGAGCAGTTCTTC,CASSHGTSGRRWLGDEQFF
TRBD2,TRBV4-1,once,TRBJ2-7,TGCGCCAGCAGCCTGTCGGGGGGGCGCTCCTACGAGCAGTACTTC,CASSLSGGRSYEQYF
.,TRBV19,.,TRBJ1-2,TGTGCCAGTAGTACCCGTAACTATGGCTACACCTTC,CASSTRNYGYTF
TRBD2,TRBV7-3,.,TRBJ2-1,TGTGCCAGCAGCCCAATGACTAGCCTCAATGAGCAGTTCTTC,CASSPMTSLNEQFF
TRBD2,TRBV4-1,.,TRBJ2-7,TGCGCCAGCAGCCAAGGGGGACTAGCGGTTTCAAGACGGTCCTACGAGCAGTACTTC,CASSQGGLAVSRRSYEQYF
.,TRBV30,few,TRBJ2-7,TGTGCCTGGGGACTTTGGGGGCGGTACGAGCAGTACTTC,CAWGLWGRYEQYF
TRBD2,TRBV5-6,.,TRBJ2-7,TGTGCCAGCAGCCCCCCAGCGGGGACCTACGAGCAGTACTTC,CASSPPAGTYEQYF